This entry lists 13 T cell receptor beta chains sequenced from one sample in a study of human T cells and chemical hapten exposure. Time point given: patch test 1, 2 weeks after DPC sensitization. Treatment here: therapeutic diphenylcyclopropenone sensitization with weekly scalp DPC. TCRdb analysed the RACE reads with MiXCR anew, one entry per CDR3 protein. The sample consists of some 79,000 distinct CDR3 sequences, under 9% of them appearing once. The specimen comprised whole blood, sampled in connection with sensitization to the hapten diphenylcyclopropenone (DPC). The receptor source for this set is a woman aged 25-40 years with alopecia areata. Some clones in this sample may be carry-over from other donors' samples.

CDR3 region: CASSSGTAYNTEAFF. The CDR3 region has the DNA TGTGCCAGCAGTTCCGGGACAGCTTATAACACTGAAGCTTTCTTT. The V and J genes are TRBV6-6 and TRBJ1-1; 7 bases line up with TRBD1. Germline V gene data show CDR1 as MNHNY and CDR2 as SVGAGI (reference sequence). This CDR3 is built from 15 residues. Trimming at V came to 4 bases and at J to 2 bases, leaving 7 bases not matched to a gene.

The J gene is TRBJ1-2, the V gene TRBV2, with a tentative D call TRBD1 (5 bases). Trimming removed 9 bases at V and 4 bases at J, with 18 bases between. The CDR3 runs 14 residues. The germline V gene encodes CDR1 SNHLY and CDR2 FYNNEI. CDR3 in amino acids: CARRKMGVTYGYTF. The CDR3 DNA reads as TGTGCCAGAAGGAAAATGGGGGTAACCTATGGCTACACCTTC. Full variable domain (remainder filled in from reference TRBV2 and TRBJ1-2): EPEVTQTPSHQVTQMGQEVILRCVPISNHLYFYWYRQILGQKVEFLVSFYNNEISEKSEIFDDQFSVERPDGSNFTLKIRSTKLEDSAMYFCARRKMGVTYGYTFGSGTRLTVV.

This clonotype was counted at least ten times. The J gene is TRBJ2-1, the V gene TRBV2, with D possibly matching TRBD1 (5 bases). The CDR3 length is 16 residues. V was clipped by 0 bases and J by 6 bases, with 15 bases between them. Germline V gene sequence: CDR1 SNHLY, CDR2 FYNNEI. CDR3 loop: CASSEASGAGFNEQFF. For the CDR3, the DNA is TGTGCCAGCAGTGAAGCATCTGGGGCCGGATTCAATGAGCAGTTCTTC.

This rearrangement joins TRBV7-2 to TRBJ2-7; 12 nucleotides align to TRBD2. The V segment lost 4 bases and the J segment 6 bases; nucleotides outside the gene matches: 7. This CDR3 comprises 15 residues. Germline V lookup: CDR1 SGHTA, CDR2 FQGNSA. The CDR3 DNA sequence: TGTGCCAGCAGCTCTAGCGGGGGGGGATTCGCCGAGCAGTACTTC. Residues: CASSSSGGGFAEQYF. The full variable domain, its missing parts supplied by reference TRBV7-2 and TRBJ2-7, is GAGVSQSPSNKVTEKGKDVELRCDPISGHTALYWYRQSLGQGLEFLIYFQGNSAPDKSGLPSDRFSAERTGGSVSTLTIQRTQQEDSAVYLCASSSSGGGFAEQYFGPGTRLTVT.

V and J are TRBV20-1 and TRBJ2-3; 8 nucleotides align to TRBD1. V dropped 6 bases and J dropped 5; count of bases not matched to a gene: 13. Germline CDR1 reads DFQATT; CDR2 reads SNEGSKA (reference sequence). The CDR3 is 15 amino acids. The CDR3 reads CSAPRTGGREDTQYF. In DNA form, the CDR3 reads TGCAGTGCCCCGAGAACAGGGGGTAGAGAAGATACGCAGTATTTT.

The table lists this clonotype with many counts. This chain links TRBV15 with TRBJ1-5, with a weak D call TRBD1 (5 bases). Trimming removed 3 bases from V and 5 bases from J, with 14 bases in between. This CDR3 is built from 15 residues. Germline V gene sequence: CDR1 LNHNV, CDR2 YYDKDF (reference sequence). CDR3 residues: CATSSLQGGYQPQHF. DNA of the CDR3: TGTGCCACCAGCAGTCTTCAGGGAGGGTATCAGCCCCAGCATTTT. Complete variable domain (other parts from reference TRBV15 and TRBJ1-5): DAMVIQNPRYQVTQFGKPVTLSCSQTLNHNVMYWYQQKSSQAPKLLFHYYDKDFNNEADTPDNFQSRRPNTSFCFLDIRSPGLGDTAMYLCATSSLQGGYQPQHFGDGTRLSIL.

V and J are TRBV27 and TRBJ1-6; TRBD1 agrees at 9 bases. The CDR3 spans 16 residues. Germline V CDR1 and CDR2: MNHEY, SMNVEV (reference sequence). The J segment lost 10 bases and the V segment lost 2 bases, leaving 9 bases of the junction unmatched. The CDR3 region is CASSLQGQGKGSPLHF. Written as DNA, the CDR3 is TGTGCCAGCAGTTTACAGGGACAGGGAAAGGGCTCACCCCTCCACTTT.

This clonotype has more than one count but fewer than ten. This chain links TRBV6-1 with TRBJ1-5; D gene uncertain. The V gene's germline CDR1 is MNHNS and CDR2 SASEGT. The CDR3 extends over 12 amino acids. V dropped 1 base and J dropped 5 bases, with 3 bases sitting between them. The DNA for the CDR3 is TGTGCCAGCAGTGAAGAGGATCAGCCCCAGCATTTT. This sequence encodes CASSEEDQPQHF.

Worth noting for this clonotype: A much larger clone is a single base away; this may be a read error. The gene calls are TRBV10-3 and TRBJ2-6; 7 bases fit TRBD1. CDR1 and CDR2 (germline): ENHRY, SYGVKD. V lost 6 bases, J lost 1 base, and 3 bases stayed unmatched. This CDR3 comprises 15 residues. The CDR3 spells CAISHRGSGANVLTF. DNA for the CDR3: TGTGCCATCAGCCACAGGGGTTCTGGGGCCAACGTCCTGACTTTC.

A remark on this clonotype: A junction boundary mismatches the germline segment, possibly from a read error. This chain connects TRBV6-5 to TRBJ1-1; 7 nucleotides match TRBD1. Germline CDR1 is MNHEY and CDR2 is SVGAGI. The CDR3 length is 15 residues. DNA of the CDR3: TGTGCCAGAAGTTACCAGACAGGGACTTACACTGAAGCTTTCTTT. It yields the protein CARSYQTGTYTEAFF.

This clonotype was found a few times. The V call is TRBV5-5, the J call TRBJ2-1; 9 bases fit TRBD1. Germline CDR1 is SGHKS and CDR2 is YYEKEE (reference sequence). This CDR3 region has 15 residues. V lost 4 bases, J lost 4 bases, and 6 bases stayed unmatched. The CDR3 is CASSLTGQGYNEQFF. CDR3 coding DNA: TGTGCCAGCAGCCTAACGGGACAGGGATACAATGAGCAGTTCTTC.

This clonotype has ten or more counts. This CDR3 is CASSRLAGGHEQFF. The CDR3 nucleotides are TGTGCCAGCAGCCGACTAGCGGGCGGCCATGAGCAGTTCTTC. The chain combines TRBV7-2 with TRBJ2-1, with 10 bases aligning to TRBD2. The V gene's germline CDR1 is SGHTA and CDR2 FQGNSA. Trimming at V came to 5 bases and at J to 8 bases, leaving 6 bases not matched to a gene. The CDR3 consists of 14 residues. The complete variable domain, with remaining parts taken from reference TRBV7-2 and TRBJ2-1, reads GAGVSQSPSNKVTEKGKDVELRCDPISGHTALYWYRQSLGQGLEFLIYFQGNSAPDKSGLPSDRFSAERTGGSVSTLTIQRTQQEDSAVYLCASSRLAGGHEQFFGPGTRLTVL.

The chain employs TRBV5-1 and TRBJ2-1; D uncertain. V lost 4 bases and J 8 bases, leaving 4 bases between the germline ends. Germline loops: CDR1 SGHRS, CDR2 YFSETQ. The CDR3 has 10 residues. The CDR3 nucleotides are TGCGCCAGCAGCGGGGATGAGCAGTTCTTC. It codes for CASSGDEQFF.